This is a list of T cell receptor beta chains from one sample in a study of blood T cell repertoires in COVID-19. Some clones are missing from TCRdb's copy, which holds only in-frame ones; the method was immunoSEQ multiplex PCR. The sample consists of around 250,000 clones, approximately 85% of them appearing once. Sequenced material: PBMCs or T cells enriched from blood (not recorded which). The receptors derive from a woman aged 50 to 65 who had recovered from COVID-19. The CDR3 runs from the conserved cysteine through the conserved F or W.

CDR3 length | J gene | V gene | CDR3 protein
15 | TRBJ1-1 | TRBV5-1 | CASSLKLGQNTEAFF
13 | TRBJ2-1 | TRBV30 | CAWSVLAGRKQFF
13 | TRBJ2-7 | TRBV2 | CASSDGLGGEQYF
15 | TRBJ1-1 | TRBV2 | CASRAVGTGATEAFF
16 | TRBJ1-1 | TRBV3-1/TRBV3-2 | CASSQARAGAHTEAFF
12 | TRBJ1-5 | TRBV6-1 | CASSEWRQPQHF
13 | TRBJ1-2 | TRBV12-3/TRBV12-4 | CASSPFGGQGYTF
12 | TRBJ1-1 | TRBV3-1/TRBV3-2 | CASSQDRTEAFF
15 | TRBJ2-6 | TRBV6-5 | CASWTGHSGANVLTF
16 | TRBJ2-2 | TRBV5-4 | CASSLQTGADTGELFF
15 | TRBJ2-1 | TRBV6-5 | CASSRGLVGGSEQFF
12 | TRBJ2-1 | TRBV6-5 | CASIKREHEQFF
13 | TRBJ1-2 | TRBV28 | CASSLDSNYGYTF
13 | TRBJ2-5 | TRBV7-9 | CASSPRIEETQYF
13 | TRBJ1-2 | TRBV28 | CASSTTRDYGYTF
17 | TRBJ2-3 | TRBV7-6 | CASSLGVPEGLTGTQYF
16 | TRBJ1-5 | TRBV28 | CASSLTGTRSNQPQHF
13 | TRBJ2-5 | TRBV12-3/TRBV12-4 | CASRTGGRETQYF
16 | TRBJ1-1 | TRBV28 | CASSSYLGQGNTEAFF
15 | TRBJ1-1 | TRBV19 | CASSIGGTWNTEAFF
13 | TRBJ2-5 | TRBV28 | CASRPQGQRTQYF
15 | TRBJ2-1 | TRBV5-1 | CASSPGLAGVNEQFF
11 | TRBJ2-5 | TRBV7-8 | CASSLKETQYF
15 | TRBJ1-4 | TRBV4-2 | CASSQEGQSNEKLFF
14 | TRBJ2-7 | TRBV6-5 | CATLAPRGTYEQYF
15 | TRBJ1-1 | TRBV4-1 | CASSHPTGRRTEAFF
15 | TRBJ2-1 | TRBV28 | CASSFPMTGDNEQFF
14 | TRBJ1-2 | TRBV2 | CASTLWTGSYGYTF
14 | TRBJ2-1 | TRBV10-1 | CASSVGGDNNEQFF
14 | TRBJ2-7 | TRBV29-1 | CSALFGQRSYEQYF
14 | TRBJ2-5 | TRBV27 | CASSSLTGEETQYF
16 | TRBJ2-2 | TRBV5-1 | CASTISGQGYTGELFF
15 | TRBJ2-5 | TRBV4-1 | CASSPRDRVQETQYF
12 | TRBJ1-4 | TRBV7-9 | CASSLINEKLFF
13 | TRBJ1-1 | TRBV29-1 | CSAVHGENTEAFF
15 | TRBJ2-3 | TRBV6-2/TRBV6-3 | CASSREGSGTDTQYF
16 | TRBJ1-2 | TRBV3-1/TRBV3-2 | CASSQSMTGENYGYTF
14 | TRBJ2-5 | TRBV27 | CASSPLRDQETQYF
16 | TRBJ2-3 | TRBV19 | CASTQTPLAGTDTQYF
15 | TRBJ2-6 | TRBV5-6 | CASRRGFSGANVLTF
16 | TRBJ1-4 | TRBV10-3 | CAISESRSLANEKLFF
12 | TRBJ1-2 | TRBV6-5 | CASYGQGGGYTF
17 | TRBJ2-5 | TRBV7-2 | CASSLVFFVAGGETQYF
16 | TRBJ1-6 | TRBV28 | CASSRVGARNNSPLHF